This T cell receptor beta chain is from a study of T cell responses to AZD1222 COVID-19 vaccine. In the study overall: It was second doses at about 4 or about 12 weeks that were pooled.

This clone was recorded only once. Its antigen is currently unknown. Here immunoSEQ multiplex PCR was the method, and the copy in TCRdb shows in-frame clones only, minus some. The sample records 150,000 to 200,000 clones, around 94% being singletons. Overall study findings and caveats: Regions left unmutated in variants are reportedly the target of nearly half of spike-specific TCRs. Among the donors, most were white British and more were female, and clonal diversity was possibly underestimated.

V was cut by 0 bases and J by 6 bases, with 8 bases left in between. The germline CDR1 and CDR2 sequences are MNHEY and SVGAGI. This CDR3 comprises 13 residues. The sample in question was peripheral blood, obtained on day 0 of AZD1222 vaccination. The origin of this receptor is an adult in good health. This chain joins TRBV6-5 and TRBJ1-1; D is unclear. CDR3 region: CASSYSWVAEAFF. DNA for the CDR3: TGTGCCAGCAGTTACTCGTGGGTTGCTGAAGCTTTCTTT.